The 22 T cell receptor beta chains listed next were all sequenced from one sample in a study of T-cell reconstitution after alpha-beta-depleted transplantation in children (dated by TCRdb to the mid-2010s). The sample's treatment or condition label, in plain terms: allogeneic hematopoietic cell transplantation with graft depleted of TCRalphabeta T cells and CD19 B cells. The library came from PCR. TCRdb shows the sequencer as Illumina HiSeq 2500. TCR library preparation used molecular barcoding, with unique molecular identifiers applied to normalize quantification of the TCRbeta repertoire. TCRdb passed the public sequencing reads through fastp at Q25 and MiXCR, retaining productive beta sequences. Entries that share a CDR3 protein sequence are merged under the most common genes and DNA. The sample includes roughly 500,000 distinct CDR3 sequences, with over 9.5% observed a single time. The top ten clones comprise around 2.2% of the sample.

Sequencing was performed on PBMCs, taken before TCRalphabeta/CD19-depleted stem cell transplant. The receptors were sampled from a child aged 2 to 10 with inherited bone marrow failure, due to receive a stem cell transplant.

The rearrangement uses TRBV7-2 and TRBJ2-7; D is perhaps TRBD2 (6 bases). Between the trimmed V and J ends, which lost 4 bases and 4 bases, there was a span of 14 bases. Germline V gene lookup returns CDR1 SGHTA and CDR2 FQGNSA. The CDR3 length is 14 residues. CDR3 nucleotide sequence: TGTGCCAGCAGCTGGGCCGGGAGTGGGTACGAGCAGTACTTC. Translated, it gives CASSWAGSGYEQYF.

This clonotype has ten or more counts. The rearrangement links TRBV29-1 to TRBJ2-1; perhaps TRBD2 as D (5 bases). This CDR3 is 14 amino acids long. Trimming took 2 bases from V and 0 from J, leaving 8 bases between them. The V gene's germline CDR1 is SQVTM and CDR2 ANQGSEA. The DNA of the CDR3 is TGCAGCGTTGAAAGCGGTTACTCCTACAATGAGCAGTTCTTC. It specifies CSVESGYSYNEQFF.

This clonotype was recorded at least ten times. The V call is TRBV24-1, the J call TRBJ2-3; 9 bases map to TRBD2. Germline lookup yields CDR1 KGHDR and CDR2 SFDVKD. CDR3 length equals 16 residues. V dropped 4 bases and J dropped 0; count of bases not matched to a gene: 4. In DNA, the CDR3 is TGTGCCACCAGTGACTATCTAGCGGGAAGCACAGATACGCAGTATTTT. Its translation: CATSDYLAGSTDTQYF.

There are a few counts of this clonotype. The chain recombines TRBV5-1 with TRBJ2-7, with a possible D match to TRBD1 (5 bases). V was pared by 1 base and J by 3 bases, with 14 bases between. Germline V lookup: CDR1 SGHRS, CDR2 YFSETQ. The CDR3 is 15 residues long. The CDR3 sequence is CASSLFQGPYYEQYF. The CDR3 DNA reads TGCGCCAGCAGCTTGTTCCAGGGCCCTTACTACGAGCAGTACTTC.

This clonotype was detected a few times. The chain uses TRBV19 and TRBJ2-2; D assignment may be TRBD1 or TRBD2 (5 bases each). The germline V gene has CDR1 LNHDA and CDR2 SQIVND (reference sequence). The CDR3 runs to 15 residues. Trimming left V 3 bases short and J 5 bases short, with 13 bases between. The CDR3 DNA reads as TGTGCCAGTAGTATGCGAGGGGAGAGGACCGGGGAGCTGTTTTTT. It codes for CASSMRGERTGELFF.

CDR3 nucleotide sequence: TGTGCCAGCAGCGGAACCGGGACAGGGGACTGGGAGCAGTACTTC. Amino acid sequence: CASSGTGTGDWEQYF. V is TRBV11-2 and J is TRBJ2-7; 10 bases fit TRBD1. The germline gives CDR1 SGHAT, CDR2 FQNNGV. There are 15 residues in the CDR3. V shed 5 bases and J 7 bases; nucleotides not matched to a gene: 11. Full variable domain (missing parts from reference TRBV11-2 and TRBJ2-7): EAGVAQSPRYKIIEKRQSVAFWCNPISGHATLYWYQQILGQGPKLLIQFQNNGVVDDSQLPKDRFSAERLKGVDSTLKIQPAKLEDSAVYLCASSGTGTGDWEQYFGPGTRLTVT.

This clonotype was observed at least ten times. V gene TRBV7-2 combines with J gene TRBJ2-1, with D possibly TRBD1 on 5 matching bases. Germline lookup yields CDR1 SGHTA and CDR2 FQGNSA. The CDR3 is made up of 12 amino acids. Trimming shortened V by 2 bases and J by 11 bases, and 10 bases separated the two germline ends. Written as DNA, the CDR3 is TGTGCCAGCAGCTTACGGCAGGGAAAGCAGTTCTTC. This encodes CASSLRQGKQFF.

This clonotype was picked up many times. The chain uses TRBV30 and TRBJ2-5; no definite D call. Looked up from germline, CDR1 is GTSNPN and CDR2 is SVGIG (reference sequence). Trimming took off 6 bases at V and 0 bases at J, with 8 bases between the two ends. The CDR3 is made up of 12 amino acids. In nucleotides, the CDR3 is TGTGCCTGTTCGGCAGACCAAGAGACCCAGTACTTC. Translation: CACSADQETQYF.

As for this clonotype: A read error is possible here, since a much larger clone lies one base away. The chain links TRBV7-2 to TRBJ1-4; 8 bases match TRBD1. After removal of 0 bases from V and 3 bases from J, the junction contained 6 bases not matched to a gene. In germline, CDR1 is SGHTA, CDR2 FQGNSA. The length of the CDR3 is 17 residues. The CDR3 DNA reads TGTGCCAGCAGCTTAGCGGGGACAGGTGGATCTAATGAAAAACTGTTTTTT. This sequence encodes CASSLAGTGGSNEKLFF.

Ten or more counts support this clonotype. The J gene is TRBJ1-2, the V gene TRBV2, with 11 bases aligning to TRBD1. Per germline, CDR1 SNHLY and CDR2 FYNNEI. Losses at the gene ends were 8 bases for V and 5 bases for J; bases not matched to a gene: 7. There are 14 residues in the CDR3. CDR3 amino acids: CASVPDRGLYGYTF. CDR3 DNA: TGTGCCAGCGTCCCGGACAGGGGGCTTTATGGCTACACCTTC.

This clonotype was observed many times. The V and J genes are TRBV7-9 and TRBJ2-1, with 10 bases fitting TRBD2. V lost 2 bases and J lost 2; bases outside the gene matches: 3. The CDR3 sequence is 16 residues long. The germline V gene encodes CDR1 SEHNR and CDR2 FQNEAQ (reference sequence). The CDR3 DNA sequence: TGTGCCAGCAGCTTATTTCTAGCGGGAGCCTACAATGAGCAGTTCTTC. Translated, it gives CASSLFLAGAYNEQFF.

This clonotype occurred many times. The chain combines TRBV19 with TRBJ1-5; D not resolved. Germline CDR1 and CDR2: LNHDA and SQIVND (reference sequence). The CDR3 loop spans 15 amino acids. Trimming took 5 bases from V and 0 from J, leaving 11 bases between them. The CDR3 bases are TGTGCCAGTAGTTACCTTGATATTAGCAATCAGCCCCAGCATTTT. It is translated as CASSYLDISNQPQHF.

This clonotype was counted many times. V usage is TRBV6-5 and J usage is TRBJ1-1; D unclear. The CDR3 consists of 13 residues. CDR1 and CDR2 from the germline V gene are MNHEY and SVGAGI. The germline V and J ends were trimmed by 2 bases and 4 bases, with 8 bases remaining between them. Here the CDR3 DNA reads TGTGCCAGCAGTTACCCTCGCCCCACTGAAGCTTTCTTT. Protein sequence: CASSYPRPTEAFF.

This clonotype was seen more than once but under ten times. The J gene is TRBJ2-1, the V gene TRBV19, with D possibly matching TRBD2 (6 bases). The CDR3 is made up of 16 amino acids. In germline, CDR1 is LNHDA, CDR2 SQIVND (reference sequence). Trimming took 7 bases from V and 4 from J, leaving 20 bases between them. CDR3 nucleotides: TGTGCCAGTACCCCATTCGGAGGGAGTTGGTACAATGAGCAGTTCTTC. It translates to CASTPFGGSWYNEQFF.

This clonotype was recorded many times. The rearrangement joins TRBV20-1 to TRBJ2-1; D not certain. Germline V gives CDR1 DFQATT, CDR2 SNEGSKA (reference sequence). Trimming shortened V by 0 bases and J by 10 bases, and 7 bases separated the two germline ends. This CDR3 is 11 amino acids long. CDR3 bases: TGCAGTGCTAGAGATCCCGGCGAGCAGTTCTTC. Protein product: CSARDPGEQFF.

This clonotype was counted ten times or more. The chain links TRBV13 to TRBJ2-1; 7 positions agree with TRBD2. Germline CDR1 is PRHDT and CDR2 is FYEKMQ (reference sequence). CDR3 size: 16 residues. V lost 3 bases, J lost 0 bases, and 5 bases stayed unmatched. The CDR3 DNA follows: TGTGCCAGCAGCTTCGTCCCGGGAGGCTCCTACAATGAGCAGTTCTTC. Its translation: CASSFVPGGSYNEQFF. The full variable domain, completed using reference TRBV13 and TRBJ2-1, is AAGVIQSPRHLIKEKRETATLKCYPIPRHDTVYWYQQGPGQDPQFLISFYEKMQSDKGSIPDRFSAQQFSDYHSELNMSSLELGDSALYFCASSFVPGGSYNEQFFGPGTRLTVL.

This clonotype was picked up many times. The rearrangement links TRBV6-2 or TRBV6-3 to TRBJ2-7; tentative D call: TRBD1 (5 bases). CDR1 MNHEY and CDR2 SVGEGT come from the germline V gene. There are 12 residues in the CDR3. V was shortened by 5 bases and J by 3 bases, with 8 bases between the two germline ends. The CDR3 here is CASSDRIYEQYF. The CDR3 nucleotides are TGTGCCAGCAGTGACAGAATCTACGAGCAGTACTTC.

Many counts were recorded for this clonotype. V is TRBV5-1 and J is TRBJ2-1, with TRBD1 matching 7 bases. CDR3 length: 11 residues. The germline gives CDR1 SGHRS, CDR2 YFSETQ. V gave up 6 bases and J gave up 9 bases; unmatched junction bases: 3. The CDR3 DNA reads TGCGCCAGCAACAGGGGTGCTGAGCAGTTCTTC. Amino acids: CASNRGAEQFF.

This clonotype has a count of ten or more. The CDR3 region is CASSPLYASGRAGEQFF. In nucleotides, the CDR3 is TGCGCCAGCAGCCCCCTATATGCCAGCGGGAGGGCCGGGGAGCAGTTCTTC. This chain connects TRBV4-3 to TRBJ2-1, with 10 bases aligning to TRBD2. CDR1 is LGHNA, CDR2 YSLEER, per germline. J lost 10 bases, V lost 4 bases, and 16 bases had no gene match. CDR3 size: 17 residues.

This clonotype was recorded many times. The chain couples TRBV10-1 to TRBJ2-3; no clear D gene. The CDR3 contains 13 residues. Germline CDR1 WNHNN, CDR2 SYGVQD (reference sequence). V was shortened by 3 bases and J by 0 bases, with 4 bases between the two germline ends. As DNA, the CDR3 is TGCGCCAGCAGTGAAGGGAGCACAGATACGCAGTATTTT. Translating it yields CASSEGSTDTQYF.

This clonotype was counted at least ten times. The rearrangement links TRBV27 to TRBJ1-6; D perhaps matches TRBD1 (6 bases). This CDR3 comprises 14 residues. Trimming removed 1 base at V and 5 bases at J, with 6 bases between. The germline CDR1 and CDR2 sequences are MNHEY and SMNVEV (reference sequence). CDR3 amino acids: CASSLYRDNSPLHF. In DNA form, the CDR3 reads TGTGCCAGCAGTTTATACAGGGATAATTCACCCCTCCACTTT.

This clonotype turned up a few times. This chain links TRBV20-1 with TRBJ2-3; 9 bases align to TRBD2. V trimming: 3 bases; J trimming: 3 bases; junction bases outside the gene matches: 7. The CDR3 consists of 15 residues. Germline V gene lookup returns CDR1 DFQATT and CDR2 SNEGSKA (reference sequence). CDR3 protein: CSASAPSGRTDTQYF. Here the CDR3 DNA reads TGCAGTGCTAGTGCTCCCAGCGGGAGGACAGATACGCAGTATTTT.